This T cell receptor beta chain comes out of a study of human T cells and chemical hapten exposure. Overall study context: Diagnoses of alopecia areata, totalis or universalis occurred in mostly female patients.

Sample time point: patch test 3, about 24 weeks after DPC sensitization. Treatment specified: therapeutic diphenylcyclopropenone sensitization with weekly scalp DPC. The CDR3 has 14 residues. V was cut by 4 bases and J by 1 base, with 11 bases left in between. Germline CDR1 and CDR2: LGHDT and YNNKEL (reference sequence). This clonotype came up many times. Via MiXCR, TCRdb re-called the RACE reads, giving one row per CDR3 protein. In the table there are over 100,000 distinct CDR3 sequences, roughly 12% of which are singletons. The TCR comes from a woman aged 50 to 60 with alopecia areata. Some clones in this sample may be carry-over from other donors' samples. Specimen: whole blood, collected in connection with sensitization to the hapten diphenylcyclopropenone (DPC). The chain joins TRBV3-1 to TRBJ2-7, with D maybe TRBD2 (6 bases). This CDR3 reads CASSLADSSYEQYF. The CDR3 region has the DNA TGTGCCAGCAGCCTAGCGGACTCGTCCTACGAGCAGTACTTC.